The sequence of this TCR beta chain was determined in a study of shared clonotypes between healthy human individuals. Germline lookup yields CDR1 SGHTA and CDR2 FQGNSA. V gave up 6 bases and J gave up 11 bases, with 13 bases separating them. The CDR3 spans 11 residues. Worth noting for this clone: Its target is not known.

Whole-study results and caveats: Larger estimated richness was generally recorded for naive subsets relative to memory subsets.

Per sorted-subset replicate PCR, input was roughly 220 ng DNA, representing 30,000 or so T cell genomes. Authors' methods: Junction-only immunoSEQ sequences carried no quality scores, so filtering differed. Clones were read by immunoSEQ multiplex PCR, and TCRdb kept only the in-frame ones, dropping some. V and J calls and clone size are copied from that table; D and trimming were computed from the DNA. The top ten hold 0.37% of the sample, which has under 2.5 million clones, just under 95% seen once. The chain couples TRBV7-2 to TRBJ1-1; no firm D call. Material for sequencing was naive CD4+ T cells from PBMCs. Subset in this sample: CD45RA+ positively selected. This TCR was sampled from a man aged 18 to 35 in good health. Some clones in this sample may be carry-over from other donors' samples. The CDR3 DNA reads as TGTGCCAGCAGTCCAGGTCCTAGGGCTTTCTTT. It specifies CASSPGPRAFF.